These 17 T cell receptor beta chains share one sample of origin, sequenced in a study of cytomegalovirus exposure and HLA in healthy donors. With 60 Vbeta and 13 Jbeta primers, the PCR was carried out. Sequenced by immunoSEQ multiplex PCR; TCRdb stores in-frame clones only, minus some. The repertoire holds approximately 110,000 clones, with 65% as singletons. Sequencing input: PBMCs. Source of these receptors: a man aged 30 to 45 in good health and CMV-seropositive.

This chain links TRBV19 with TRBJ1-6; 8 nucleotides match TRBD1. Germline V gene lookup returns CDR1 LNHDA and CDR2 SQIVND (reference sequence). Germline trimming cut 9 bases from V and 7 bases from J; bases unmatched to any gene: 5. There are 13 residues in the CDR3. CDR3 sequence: CASQTGVNSPLHF. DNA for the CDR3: TGTGCCAGCCAGACAGGGGTGAATTCACCCCTCCACTTT.

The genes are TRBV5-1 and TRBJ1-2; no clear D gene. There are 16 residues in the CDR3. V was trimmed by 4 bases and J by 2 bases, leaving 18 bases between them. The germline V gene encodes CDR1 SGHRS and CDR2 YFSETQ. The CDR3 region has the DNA TGCGCCAGCAGCCGTCATCCGGACGGGAAAAACTATGGCTACACCTTC. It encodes CASSRHPDGKNYGYTF.

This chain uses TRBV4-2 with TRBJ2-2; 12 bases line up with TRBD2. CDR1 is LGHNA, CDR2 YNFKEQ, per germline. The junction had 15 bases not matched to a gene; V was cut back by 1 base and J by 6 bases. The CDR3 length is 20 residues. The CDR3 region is CASSQVLAGGPIVFAGELFF. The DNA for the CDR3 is TGTGCCAGCAGCCAAGTCCTAGCGGGGGGGCCTATTGTTTTCGCCGGGGAGCTGTTTTTT.

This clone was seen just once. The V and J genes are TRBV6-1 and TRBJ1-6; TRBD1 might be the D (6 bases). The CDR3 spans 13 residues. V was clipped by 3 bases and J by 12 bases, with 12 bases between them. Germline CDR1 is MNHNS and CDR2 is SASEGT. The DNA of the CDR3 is TGTGCCAGCAGTGACGGGTGGGGGCTACCCCTCCACTTT. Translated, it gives CASSDGWGLPLHF.

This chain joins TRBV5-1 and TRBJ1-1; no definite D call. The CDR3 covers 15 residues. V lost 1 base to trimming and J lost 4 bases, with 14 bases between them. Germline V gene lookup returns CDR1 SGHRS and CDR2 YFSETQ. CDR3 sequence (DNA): TGCGCCAGCAGCTTGAATCAGGCCAAGAGCACTGAAGCTTTCTTT. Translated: CASSLNQAKSTEAFF.

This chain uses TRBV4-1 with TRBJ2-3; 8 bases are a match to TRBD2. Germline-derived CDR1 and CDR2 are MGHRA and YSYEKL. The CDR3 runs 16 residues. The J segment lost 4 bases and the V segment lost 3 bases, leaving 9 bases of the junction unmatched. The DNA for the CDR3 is TGCGCCAGCAGCCAGAGGGCGGGGGGAGGCGCAGATACGCAGTATTTT. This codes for CASSQRAGGGADTQYF.

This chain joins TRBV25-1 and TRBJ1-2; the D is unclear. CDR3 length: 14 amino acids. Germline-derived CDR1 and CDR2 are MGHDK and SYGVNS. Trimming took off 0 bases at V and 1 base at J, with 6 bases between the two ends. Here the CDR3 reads CASSEYGSNYGYTF. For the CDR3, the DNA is TGTGCCAGCAGTGAATATGGCAGTAACTATGGCTACACCTTC.

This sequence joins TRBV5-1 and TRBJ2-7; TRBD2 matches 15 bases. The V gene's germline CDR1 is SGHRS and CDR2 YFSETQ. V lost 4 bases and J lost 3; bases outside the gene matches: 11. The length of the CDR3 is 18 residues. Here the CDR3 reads CASSPQGTSGGSYYEQYF. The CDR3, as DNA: TGCGCCAGCAGCCCCCAAGGGACTAGCGGGGGGTCATACTACGAGCAGTACTTC.

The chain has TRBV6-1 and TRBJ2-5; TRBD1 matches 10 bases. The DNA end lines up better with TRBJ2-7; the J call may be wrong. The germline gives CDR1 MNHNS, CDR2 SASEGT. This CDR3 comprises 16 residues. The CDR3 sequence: CASSEEEGTGAHEQYF. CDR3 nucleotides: TGTGCCAGCAGTGAAGAGGAGGGGACAGGGGCCCACGAGCAGTACTTC.

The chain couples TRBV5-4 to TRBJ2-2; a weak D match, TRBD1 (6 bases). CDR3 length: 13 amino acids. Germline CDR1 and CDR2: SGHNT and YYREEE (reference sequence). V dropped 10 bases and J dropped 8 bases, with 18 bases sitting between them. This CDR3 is CAFGGRLAGELFF. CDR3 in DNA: TGTGCCTTTGGGGGCAGGCTTGCAGGGGAGCTGTTTTTT.

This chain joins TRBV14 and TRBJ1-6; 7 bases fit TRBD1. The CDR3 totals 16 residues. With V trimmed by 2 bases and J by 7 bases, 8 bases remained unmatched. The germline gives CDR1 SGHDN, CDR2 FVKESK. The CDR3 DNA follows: TGTGCCAGCAGCCAAATCTCCGGGACAGTAAATTCACCCCTCCACTTT. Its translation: CASSQISGTVNSPLHF.

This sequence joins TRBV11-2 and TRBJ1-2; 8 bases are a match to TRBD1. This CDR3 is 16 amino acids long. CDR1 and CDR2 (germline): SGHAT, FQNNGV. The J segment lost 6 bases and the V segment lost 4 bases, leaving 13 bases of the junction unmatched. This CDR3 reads CASSSGNRGGLDGYTF. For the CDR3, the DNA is TGTGCCAGCAGCTCCGGCAACAGGGGGGGCCTCGATGGCTACACCTTC.

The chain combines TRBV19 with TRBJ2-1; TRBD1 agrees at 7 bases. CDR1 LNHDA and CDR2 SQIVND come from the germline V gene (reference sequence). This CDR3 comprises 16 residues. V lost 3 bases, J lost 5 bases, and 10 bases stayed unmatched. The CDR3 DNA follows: TGTGCCAGTAGTATCGCCCCGGGACAGACACACAATGAGCAGTTCTTC. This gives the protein CASSIAPGQTHNEQFF.

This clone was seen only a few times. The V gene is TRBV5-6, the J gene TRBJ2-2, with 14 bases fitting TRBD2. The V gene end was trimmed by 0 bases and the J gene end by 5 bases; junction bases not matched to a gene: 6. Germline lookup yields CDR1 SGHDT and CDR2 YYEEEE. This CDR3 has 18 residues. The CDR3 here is CASSLGLAGGPWTGELFF. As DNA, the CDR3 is TGTGCCAGCAGCTTGGGACTAGCGGGGGGGCCTTGGACCGGGGAGCTGTTTTTT.

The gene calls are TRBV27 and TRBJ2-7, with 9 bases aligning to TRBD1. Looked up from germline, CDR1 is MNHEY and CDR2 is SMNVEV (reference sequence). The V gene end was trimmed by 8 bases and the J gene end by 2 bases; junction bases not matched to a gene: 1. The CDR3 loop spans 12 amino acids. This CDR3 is CASWDRAYEQYF. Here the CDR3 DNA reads TGTGCCAGCTGGGACAGGGCCTACGAGCAGTACTTC.

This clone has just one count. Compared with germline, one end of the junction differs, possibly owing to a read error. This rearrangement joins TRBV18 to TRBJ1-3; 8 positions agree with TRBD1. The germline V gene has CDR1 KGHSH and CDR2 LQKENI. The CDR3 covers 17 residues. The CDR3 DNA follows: TGTGCCAGCCCACCGGCAGGGGGCAGAATCTCTGGAAACACCATATATTTT. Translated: CASPPAGGRISGNTIYF. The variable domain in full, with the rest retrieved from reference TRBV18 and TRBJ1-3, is NAGVMQNPRHLVRRRGQEARLRCSPMKGHSHVYWYRQLPEEGLKFMVYLQKENIIDESGMPKERFSAEFPKEGPSILRIQQVVRGDSAAYFCASPPAGGRISGNTIYFGEGSWLTVV.

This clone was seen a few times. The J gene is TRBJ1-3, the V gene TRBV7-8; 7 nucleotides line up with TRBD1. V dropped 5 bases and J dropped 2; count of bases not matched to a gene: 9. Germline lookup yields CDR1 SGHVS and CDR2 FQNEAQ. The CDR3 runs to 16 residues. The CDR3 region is CASSPQTGTTGNTIYF. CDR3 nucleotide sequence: TGTGCCAGCAGCCCCCAGACAGGGACAACTGGAAACACCATATATTTT.